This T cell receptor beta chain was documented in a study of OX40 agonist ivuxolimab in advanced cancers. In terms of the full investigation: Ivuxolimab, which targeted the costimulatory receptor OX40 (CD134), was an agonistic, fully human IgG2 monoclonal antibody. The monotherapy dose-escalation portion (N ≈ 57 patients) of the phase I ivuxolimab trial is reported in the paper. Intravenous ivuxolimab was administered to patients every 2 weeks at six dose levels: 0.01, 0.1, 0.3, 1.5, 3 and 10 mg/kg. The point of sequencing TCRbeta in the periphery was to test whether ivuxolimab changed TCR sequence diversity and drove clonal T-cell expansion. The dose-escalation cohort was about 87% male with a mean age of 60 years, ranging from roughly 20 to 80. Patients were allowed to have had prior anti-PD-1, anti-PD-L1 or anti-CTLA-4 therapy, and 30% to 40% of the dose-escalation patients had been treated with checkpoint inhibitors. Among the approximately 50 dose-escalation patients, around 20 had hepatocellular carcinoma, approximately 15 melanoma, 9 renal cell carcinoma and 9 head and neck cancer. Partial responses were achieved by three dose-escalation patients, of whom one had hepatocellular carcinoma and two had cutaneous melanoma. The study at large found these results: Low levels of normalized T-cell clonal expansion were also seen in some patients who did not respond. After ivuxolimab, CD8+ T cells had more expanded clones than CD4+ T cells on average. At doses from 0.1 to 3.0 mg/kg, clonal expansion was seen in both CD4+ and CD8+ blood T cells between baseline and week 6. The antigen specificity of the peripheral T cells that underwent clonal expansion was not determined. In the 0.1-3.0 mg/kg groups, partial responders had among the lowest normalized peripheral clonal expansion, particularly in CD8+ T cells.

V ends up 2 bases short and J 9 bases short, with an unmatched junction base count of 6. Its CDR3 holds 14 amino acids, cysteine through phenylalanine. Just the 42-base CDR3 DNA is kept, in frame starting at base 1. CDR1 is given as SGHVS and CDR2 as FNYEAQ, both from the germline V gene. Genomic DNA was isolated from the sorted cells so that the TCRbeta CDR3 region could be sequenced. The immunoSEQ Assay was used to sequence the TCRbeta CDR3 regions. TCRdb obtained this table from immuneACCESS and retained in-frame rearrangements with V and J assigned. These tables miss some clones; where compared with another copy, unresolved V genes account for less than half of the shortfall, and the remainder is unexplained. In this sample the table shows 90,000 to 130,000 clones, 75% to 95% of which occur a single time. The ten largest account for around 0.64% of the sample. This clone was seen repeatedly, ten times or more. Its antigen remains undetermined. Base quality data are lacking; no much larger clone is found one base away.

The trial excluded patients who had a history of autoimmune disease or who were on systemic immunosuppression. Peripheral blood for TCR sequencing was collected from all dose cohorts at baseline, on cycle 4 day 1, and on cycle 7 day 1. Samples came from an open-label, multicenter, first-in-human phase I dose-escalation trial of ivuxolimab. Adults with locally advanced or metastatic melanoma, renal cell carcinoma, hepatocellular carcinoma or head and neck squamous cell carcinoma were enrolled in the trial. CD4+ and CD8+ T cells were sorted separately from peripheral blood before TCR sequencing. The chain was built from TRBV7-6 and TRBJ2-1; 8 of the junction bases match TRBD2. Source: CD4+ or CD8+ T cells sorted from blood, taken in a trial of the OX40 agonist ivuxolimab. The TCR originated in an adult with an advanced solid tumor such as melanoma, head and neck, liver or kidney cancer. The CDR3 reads CASSLSPGGSEQFF. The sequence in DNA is TGTGCCAGCAGCTTATCCCCGGGAGGGTCTGAGCAGTTCTTC.